The sequence of this TCR beta chain was determined in a study of blood T cell repertoires in COVID-19. Study overall: From the United States, Italy and Spain came samples of acute and convalescent COVID-19. From T cells, B-cell-depleted T cells, or PBMCs came the material, which was cDNA or gDNA.

Original methodology: The authors estimated nucleated cell counts from reference gene primer amplification. The protocol was immunoSEQ multiplex PCR, while the TCRdb copy is restricted to in-frame clones and leaves out a portion. V and J calls and clone size are as listed in that table; D and trimming were resolved from the DNA. This table holds 130,000 to 150,000 clones, roughly 88% found once. This TCR derives from a woman aged 45 to 65 with acute or convalescent COVID-19. Sequencing was carried out using peripheral blood.

The DNA for the CDR3 is TGTGCCACCAGCAGAGATACACGCGTCAGGTCGTACGAGCAGTACTTC. Translated: CATSRDTRVRSYEQYF. The chain recombines TRBV15 with TRBJ2-7; D unresolved. The V end lost 0 bases, the J end lost 4 bases, and 16 bases lay between the germline ends. CDR3 length: 16 amino acids. Germline loops: CDR1 LNHNV, CDR2 YYDKDF (reference sequence).